A selection of T cell receptor beta chains follows, all from one sample in a study of blood T cell repertoires in COVID-19. The repertoire was sequenced with immunoSEQ multiplex PCR; TCRdb's copy has only in-frame clones and lacks some. The data show some 320,000 clones, roughly 91% seen once. Sequencing was done on a sample of peripheral blood. The source is a woman younger than 45 with COVID-19, enrolled during active disease. CDR3s include the opening cysteine and the closing phenylalanine or tryptophan. The D gene is left open where the match is weak. Expanded clones are given a class, and other clones once, few, many or no size at all.

TRBV6-1	TRBJ2-7	.	TRBD1	CASSDYQGARTYEQYF	TGTGCCAGCAGTGATTATCAGGGGGCGAGAACCTACGAGCAGTACTTC
TRBV5-1	TRBJ2-3	.	TRBD2	CASSLGLAGGSTDTQYF	TGCGCCAGCAGCTTGGGGCTAGCGGGGGGGAGCACAGATACGCAGTATTTT
TRBV2	TRBJ1-1	once	.	CASSSGGQILMNTEAFF	TGTGCCAGCAGCTCGGGGGGGCAAATCCTCATGAACACTGAAGCTTTCTTT
TRBV5-5	TRBJ2-3	.	.	CASSLVTGDTQYF	TGTGCCAGCAGCTTGGTGACTGGAGATACGCAGTATTTT
TRBV7-9	TRBJ1-2	few	TRBD1	CASSPGQGNYGYTF	TGTGCCAGCAGCCCCGGACAGGGAAACTATGGCTACACCTTC
TRBV3-1/TRBV3-2	TRBJ2-3	.	TRBD2	CASSQDGLAGVTDTQYF	TGTGCCAGCAGCCAAGATGGACTAGCGGGGGTCACAGATACGCAGTATTTT
TRBV4-2	TRBJ2-3	.	TRBD2	CASSHVIPGLAGLTDTQYF	TGTGCCAGCAGCCATGTTATACCGGGACTAGCGGGTCTCACAGATACGCAGTATTTT
TRBV5-1	TRBJ2-2	.	.	CASSFGQVGTGELFF	TGCGCCAGCAGCTTTGGCCAGGTCGGCACCGGGGAGCTGTTTTTT
TRBV2	TRBJ1-3	.	TRBD1	CASSSQGAGNTIYF	TGTGCCAGCAGTTCACAGGGGGCTGGAAACACCATATATTTT
TRBV3-1/TRBV3-2	TRBJ1-2	.	.	CASSQADSNYGYTF	TGTGCCAGCAGCCAGGCAGATTCCAACTATGGCTACACCTTC
TRBV12-1	TRBJ2-1	.	.	CASSLQPVYGGGHYNEQFF	TGTGCCAGCAGCCTTCAACCTGTATATGGCGGGGGGCACTACAATGAGCAGTTCTTC
TRBV5-5	TRBJ1-2	.	.	CASSYQAGYGYTF	TGTGCCAGCAGCTATCAGGCGGGCTATGGCTACACCTTC
TRBV19	TRBJ2-1	once	TRBD2	CASRGRGYNEQFF	TGTGCCAGTAGGGGGCGGGGGTACAATGAGCAGTTCTTC
TRBV13	TRBJ1-5	once	.	CASSESSQPQHF	TGTGCCAGCAGCGAAAGTAGTCAGCCCCAGCATTTT
TRBV4-1	TRBJ1-6	.	.	CASSQESLTLSPLHF	TGCGCCAGCAGCCAAGAATCATTGACACTGTCACCCCTCCACTTT
TRBV6-5	TRBJ1-3	.	TRBD1	CASSYDRESGNTIYF	TGTGCCAGCAGTTACGACAGGGAATCTGGAAACACCATATATTTT
TRBV7-9	TRBJ2-7	once	.	CASSFGQGMVHEQYF	TGTGCCAGCAGCTTTGGGCAGGGAATGGTCCACGAGCAGTACTTC
TRBV21-1	TRBJ2-7	.	.	CASSKGKRDSVSYEQYF	TGTGCCAGCAGCAAAGGGAAACGGGACAGCGTCTCCTACGAGCAGTACTTC
TRBV25-1	TRBJ1-6	.	.	CASSEPGRNSPLHF	TGTGCCAGCAGTGAGCCAGGGAGGAATTCACCCCTCCACTTT
TRBV7-9	TRBJ2-1	.	.	CASSPGLKDYNEQFF	TGTGCCAGCAGCCCAGGACTAAAAGACTACAATGAGCAGTTCTTC
TRBV18	TRBJ2-1	once	TRBD2	CASSPPSGGYNEQFF	TGTGCCAGCTCACCCCCTAGCGGGGGGTACAATGAGCAGTTCTTC
TRBV18	TRBJ1-6	.	TRBD1	CASSLGQGDNSPLHF	TGTGCCAGCTCCTTGGGACAGGGGGATAATTCACCCCTCCACTTT
TRBV18	TRBJ2-5	.	TRBD2	CASSARTSGGSYETQYF	TGTGCCAGCTCAGCCCGGACTAGCGGGGGGTCATATGAGACCCAGTACTTC
TRBV6-5	TRBJ1-1	.	TRBD1	CASKGQGASTEAFF	TGTGCCAGCAAAGGACAGGGGGCAAGTACTGAAGCTTTCTTT
TRBV5-1	TRBJ1-4	.	TRBD1	CASSVGQGVRSGEKLFF	TGCGCCAGCAGCGTCGGACAGGGGGTGCGGAGTGGGGAAAAACTGTTTTTT
TRBV20-1	TRBJ2-3	.	.	CSASYRHQTDTQYF	TGCAGTGCTAGTTACAGACACCAAACCGATACGCAGTATTTT
TRBV7-9	TRBJ2-4	.	TRBD1	CASSSEDRVDIQYF	TGTGCCAGCAGCTCAGAGGACAGGGTAGACATTCAGTACTTC
TRBV30	TRBJ2-5	.	TRBD2	CAWSVAAGGETQYF	TGTGCCTGGAGTGTTGCAGCGGGAGGGGAGACCCAGTACTTC
TRBV19	TRBJ2-1	.	.	CASSIGSNNEQFF	TGTGCCAGTAGTATAGGTTCTAACAATGAGCAGTTCTTC
TRBV28	TRBJ1-6	few	.	CASTGGEGYNSPLHF	TGTGCCAGCACGGGAGGAGAGGGCTATAATTCACCCCTCCACTTT
TRBV7-9	TRBJ1-4	.	TRBD1	CASSLDHRGGEKLFF	TGTGCCAGCAGCTTAGACCACAGGGGCGGTGAAAAACTGTTTTTT
TRBV5-5	TRBJ1-6	.	.	CASSPRQSGRNSPLHF	TGTGCCAGCAGCCCCCGGCAATCGGGTCGTAATTCACCCCTCCACTTT
TRBV6-5	TRBJ1-2	.	.	CASTHGGGYTF	TGTGCCAGCACCCACGGGGGGGGCTACACCTTC
TRBV12-5	TRBJ1-3	.	.	CASGLAGNAIYF	TGTGCTAGTGGTTTGGCAGGGAATGCCATATATTTT
TRBV18	TRBJ2-5	.	.	CASSPGGSAETQYF	TGTGCCAGCTCACCCGGCGGGTCCGCGGAGACCCAGTACTTC
TRBV5-1	TRBJ1-1	.	.	CASSLAGGRRTEAFF	TGCGCCAGCAGCTTGGCGGGAGGCCGGAGAACTGAAGCTTTCTTT
TRBV9	TRBJ2-3	.	TRBD2	CASSLPSGGVMNF	TGTGCCAGCAGCCTTCCGAGCGGGGGGGTTATGAATTTT
TRBV5-8	TRBJ1-4	.	.	CASSFFGGRDEKLFF	TGTGCCAGCAGCTTTTTCGGAGGCAGAGATGAAAAACTGTTTTTT
TRBV7-8	TRBJ1-2	.	TRBD1	CASSSPGRGRSGYTF	TGTGCCAGCAGCTCCCCTGGCAGGGGGCGCTCTGGCTACACCTTC
TRBV6-5	TRBJ1-2	once	TRBD1	CASSRQGASGYGYTF	TGTGCCAGCAGTCGACAGGGGGCTTCGGGGTATGGCTACACCTTC